These 10 T cell receptor beta chains share one sample of origin, sequenced in a study of shared clonotypes between healthy human individuals. Sequencing used immunoSEQ multiplex PCR; TCRdb keeps in-frame clones, though not all of them. The data show over 950,000 clones, with 70% to 85% seen just once and 0.89% held by the top ten. The sequenced sample was memory CD4+ T cells from PBMCs. Sample subset: CD45RA-negative fraction. The receptors were sampled from a young man in good health. Some clones in this sample may be carry-over from other donors' samples.

The chain has TRBV6-5 and TRBJ1-2; no clear D gene. The CDR3 covers 14 residues. CDR1 and CDR2 (germline): MNHEY, SVGAGI. Trimming removed 4 bases from V and 5 bases from J, with 14 bases in between. The CDR3 loop reads CASSSIAVIYGYTF. Here the CDR3 DNA reads TGTGCCAGCAGTTCCATCGCGGTCATTTATGGCTACACCTTC.

The chain joins TRBV6-5 to TRBJ2-7; D possibly corresponds to TRBD2 (6 bases). Per the germline V gene, CDR1 is MNHEY and CDR2 is SVGAGI. V was pared by 6 bases and J by 5 bases, with 17 bases between. The CDR3 sequence is 14 residues long. In DNA, the CDR3 is TGTGCCAGCAGACCCCCCACGGGAGTCCACGAGCAGTACTTC. This codes for CASRPPTGVHEQYF.

About this clone: The same CDR3 also results from other DNA sequences found in this sample. The rearrangement links TRBV18 to TRBJ2-6, with 7 nucleotides matching TRBD1. The CDR3 extends over 15 amino acids. From germline, CDR1 is KGHSH and CDR2 LQKENI. J lost 4 bases, V lost 3 bases, and 3 bases had no gene match. CDR3 sequence (DNA): TGTGCCAGCTCACCGACAGGGTCCGGGGCCAACGTCCTGACTTTC. Translation gives CASSPTGSGANVLTF.

The J gene is TRBJ2-7, the V gene TRBV15; 11 bases agree with TRBD2. There are 17 residues in the CDR3. Looked up from germline, CDR1 is LNHNV and CDR2 is YYDKDF (reference sequence). V shed 3 bases and J 0 bases; nucleotides not matched to a gene: 7. CDR3: CATSRDLTSGASYEQYF. The CDR3, as DNA: TGTGCCACCAGCAGGGATTTGACTAGCGGGGCCTCCTACGAGCAGTACTTC.

As to this clone: Other nucleotide sequences from this sample produce the same CDR3. This chain joins TRBV4-2 and TRBJ2-3; the D is unclear. This CDR3 has 12 residues. Per the germline V gene, CDR1 is LGHNA and CDR2 is YNFKEQ. Trimming cost V 4 bases and J 1 base, with 3 bases left between them. The DNA for the CDR3 is TGTGCCAGCAGCCCGGGCACAGATACGCAGTATTTT. Amino acid sequence: CASSPGTDTQYF.

The sample holds a few counts of this clone. The genes are TRBV29-1 and TRBJ1-2; D might be TRBD1 (6 bases). Trimming pared 1 base from V and 5 bases from J, leaving 11 bases between. The CDR3 has 13 amino acids. Germline V gene data show CDR1 as SQVTM and CDR2 as ANQGSEA. CDR3 sequence: CSVEVGQGYGYTF. DNA of the CDR3: TGCAGCGTTGAAGTTGGCCAGGGGTATGGCTACACCTTC.

The chain couples TRBV19 to TRBJ2-3; TRBD2 matches at 13 bases. V dropped 5 bases and J dropped 3; count of bases not matched to a gene: 17. Per germline, CDR1 LNHDA and CDR2 SQIVND (reference sequence). CDR3 length: 20 residues. CDR3 protein: CASSPAPWTSGSPLTDTQYF. Written as DNA, the CDR3 is TGTGCCAGTAGTCCCGCCCCCTGGACTAGCGGGAGCCCGTTGACAGATACGCAGTATTTT.

V and J are TRBV7-3 and TRBJ2-1; D not certain. V was cut by 7 bases and J by 0 bases, with 13 bases left in between. CDR1 is SGHTA, CDR2 FQGTGA, per germline. This CDR3 is 15 amino acids long. The CDR3 reads CASTPGRSSYNEQFF. CDR3 in DNA: TGTGCCAGCACCCCTGGGCGGAGCTCCTACAATGAGCAGTTCTTC.

V usage is TRBV5-4 and J usage is TRBJ1-1; a weak D match, TRBD1 (5 bases). The V gene's germline CDR1 is SGHNT and CDR2 YYREEE (reference sequence). V was pared by 3 bases and J by 0 bases, with 12 bases between. The CDR3 is 15 amino acids. Here the CDR3 DNA reads TGTGCCAGCAGCTCTGGACAAGATATGAACACTGAAGCTTTCTTT. Translation: CASSSGQDMNTEAFF.

The chain couples TRBV5-4 to TRBJ2-7, with 14 bases identical to TRBD2. In germline, CDR1 is SGHNT, CDR2 YYREEE (reference sequence). The CDR3 has 18 amino acids. With V trimmed by 3 bases and J by 0 bases, 8 bases remained unmatched. The CDR3 sequence is CASSSGLAGARYSYEQYF. The CDR3 DNA reads as TGTGCCAGCAGCTCGGGACTAGCGGGAGCCCGATACTCCTACGAGCAGTACTTC. The complete variable domain, with remaining parts taken from reference TRBV5-4 and TRBJ2-7, reads ETGVTQSPTHLIKTRGQQVTLRCSSQSGHNTVSWYQQALGQGPQFIFQYYREEENGRGNFPPRFSGLQFPNYSSELNVNALELDDSALYLCASSSGLAGARYSYEQYFGPGTRLTVT.